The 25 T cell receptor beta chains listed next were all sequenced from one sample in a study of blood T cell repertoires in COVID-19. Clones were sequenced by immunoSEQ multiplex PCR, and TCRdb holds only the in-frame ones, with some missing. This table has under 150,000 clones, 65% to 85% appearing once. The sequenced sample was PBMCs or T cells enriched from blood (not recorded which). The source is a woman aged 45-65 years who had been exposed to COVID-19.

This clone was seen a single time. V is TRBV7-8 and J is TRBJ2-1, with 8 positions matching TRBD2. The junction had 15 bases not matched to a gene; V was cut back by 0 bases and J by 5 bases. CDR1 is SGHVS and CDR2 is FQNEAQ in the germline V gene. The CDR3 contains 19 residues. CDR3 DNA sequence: TGTGCCAGCAGCTTAGCCCGGTTACCCCCAGCGGGAGTCCACAATGAGCAGTTCTTC. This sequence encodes CASSLARLPPAGVHNEQFF.

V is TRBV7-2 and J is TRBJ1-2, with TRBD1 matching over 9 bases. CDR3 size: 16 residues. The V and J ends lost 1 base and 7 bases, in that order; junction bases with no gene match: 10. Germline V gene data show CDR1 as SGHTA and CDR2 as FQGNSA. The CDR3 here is CASSLEGQGSVGGYTF. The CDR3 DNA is TGTGCCAGCAGCTTAGAGGGACAGGGCTCGGTAGGTGGCTACACCTTC.

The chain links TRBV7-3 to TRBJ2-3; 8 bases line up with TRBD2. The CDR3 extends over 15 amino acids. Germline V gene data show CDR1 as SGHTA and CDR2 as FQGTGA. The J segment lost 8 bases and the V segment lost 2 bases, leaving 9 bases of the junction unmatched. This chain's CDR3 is CASSLVGTSQGTQYF. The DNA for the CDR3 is TGTGCCAGCAGCTTAGTGGGGACTAGTCAGGGTACGCAGTATTTT. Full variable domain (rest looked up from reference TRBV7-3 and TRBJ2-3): GAGVSQTPSNKVTEKGKYVELRCDPISGHTALYWYRQSLGQGPEFLIYFQGTGAADDSGLPNDRFFAVRPEGSVSTLKIQRTERGDSAVYLCASSLVGTSQGTQYFGPGTRLTVL.

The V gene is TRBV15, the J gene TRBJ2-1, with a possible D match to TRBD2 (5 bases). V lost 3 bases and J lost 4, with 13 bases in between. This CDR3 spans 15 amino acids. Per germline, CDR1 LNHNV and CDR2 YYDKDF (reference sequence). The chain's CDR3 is CATSSRSGLYNEQFF. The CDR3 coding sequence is TGTGCCACCAGCAGCCGGTCGGGGTTATACAATGAGCAGTTCTTC.

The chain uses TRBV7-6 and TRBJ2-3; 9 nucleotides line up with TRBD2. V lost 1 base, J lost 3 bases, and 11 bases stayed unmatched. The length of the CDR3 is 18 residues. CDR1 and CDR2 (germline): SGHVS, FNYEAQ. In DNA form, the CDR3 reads TGTGCCAGCAGCTTAGGACCCCCTCAAGCGGGGGGAACAGATACGCAGTATTTT. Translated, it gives CASSLGPPQAGGTDTQYF.

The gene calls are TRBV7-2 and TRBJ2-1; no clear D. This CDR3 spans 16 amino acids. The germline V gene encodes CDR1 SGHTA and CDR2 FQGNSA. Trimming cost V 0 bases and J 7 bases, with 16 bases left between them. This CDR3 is CASSLAVAAVGNEQFF. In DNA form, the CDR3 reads TGTGCCAGCAGCTTAGCGGTGGCGGCGGTCGGGAATGAGCAGTTCTTC.

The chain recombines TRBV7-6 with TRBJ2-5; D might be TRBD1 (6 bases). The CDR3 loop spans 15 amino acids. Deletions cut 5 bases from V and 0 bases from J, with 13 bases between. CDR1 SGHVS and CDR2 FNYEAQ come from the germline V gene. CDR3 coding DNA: TGTGCCAGCAGCCAGGGGCCCGGTTACCAAGAGACCCAGTACTTC. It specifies CASSQGPGYQETQYF.

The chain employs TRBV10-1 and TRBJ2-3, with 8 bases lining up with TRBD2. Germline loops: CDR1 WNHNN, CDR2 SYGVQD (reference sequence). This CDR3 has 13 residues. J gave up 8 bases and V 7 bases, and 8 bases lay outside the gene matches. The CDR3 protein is CASKSAGGGTQYF. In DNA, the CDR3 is TGCGCCAGCAAGAGCGCGGGGGGTGGTACGCAGTATTTT.

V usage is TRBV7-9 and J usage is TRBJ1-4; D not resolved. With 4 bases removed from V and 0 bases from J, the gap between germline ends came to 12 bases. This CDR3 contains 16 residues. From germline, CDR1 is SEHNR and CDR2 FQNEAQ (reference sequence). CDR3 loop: CASSSSLPSTNEKLFF. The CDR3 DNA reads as TGTGCCAGCAGCTCTTCCCTACCGTCAACTAATGAAAAACTGTTTTTT.

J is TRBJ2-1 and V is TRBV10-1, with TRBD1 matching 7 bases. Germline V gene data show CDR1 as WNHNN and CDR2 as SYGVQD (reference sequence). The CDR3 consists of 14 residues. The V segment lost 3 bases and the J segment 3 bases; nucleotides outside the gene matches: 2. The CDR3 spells CASSDRQGYNEQFF. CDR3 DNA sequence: TGCGCCAGCAGTGACCGACAGGGCTACAATGAGCAGTTCTTC.

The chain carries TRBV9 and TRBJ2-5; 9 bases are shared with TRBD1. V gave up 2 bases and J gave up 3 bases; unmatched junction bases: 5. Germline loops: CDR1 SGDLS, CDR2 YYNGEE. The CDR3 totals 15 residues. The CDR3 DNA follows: TGTGCCAGCAGCGTGGTCGGGACAGGGAAAGAGACCCAGTACTTC. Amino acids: CASSVVGTGKETQYF.

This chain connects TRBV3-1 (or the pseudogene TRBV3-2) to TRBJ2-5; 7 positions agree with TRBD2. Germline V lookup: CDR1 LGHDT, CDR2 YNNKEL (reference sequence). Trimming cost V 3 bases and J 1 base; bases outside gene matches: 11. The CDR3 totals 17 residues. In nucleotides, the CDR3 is TGTGCCAGCAGCCACCAGAGACCCGGGACTACCCAAGAGACCCAGTACTTC. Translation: CASSHQRPGTTQETQYF.

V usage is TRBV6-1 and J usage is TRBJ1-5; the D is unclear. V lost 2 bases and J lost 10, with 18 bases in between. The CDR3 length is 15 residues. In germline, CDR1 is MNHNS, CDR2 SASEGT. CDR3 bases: TGTGCCAGCAGTGAAATCCGGGCCCCCGGGAACCCCCAGCATTTT. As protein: CASSEIRAPGNPQHF.

The CDR3 DNA sequence: TGTGCCAGCAGCGCAGGGAGGGAATCTGGAAACACCATATATTTT. Protein: CASSAGRESGNTIYF. The chain couples TRBV9 to TRBJ1-3; a weak D match, TRBD1 (5 bases). The CDR3 is made up of 15 amino acids. The V end was cut by 3 bases, the J end by 1 base, with 11 bases between. CDR1 and CDR2 (germline): SGDLS, YYNGEE.

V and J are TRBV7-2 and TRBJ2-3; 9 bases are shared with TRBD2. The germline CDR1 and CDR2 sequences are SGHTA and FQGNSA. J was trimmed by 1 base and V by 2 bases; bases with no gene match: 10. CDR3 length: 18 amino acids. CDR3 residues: CASSLLAGGPVGTDTQYF. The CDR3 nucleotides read TGTGCCAGCAGCTTACTGGCGGGAGGGCCCGTAGGCACAGATACGCAGTATTTT. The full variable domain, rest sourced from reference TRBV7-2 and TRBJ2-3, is GAGVSQSPSNKVTEKGKDVELRCDPISGHTALYWYRQSLGQGLEFLIYFQGNSAPDKSGLPSDRFSAERTGGSVSTLTIQRTQQEDSAVYLCASSLLAGGPVGTDTQYFGPGTRLTVL.

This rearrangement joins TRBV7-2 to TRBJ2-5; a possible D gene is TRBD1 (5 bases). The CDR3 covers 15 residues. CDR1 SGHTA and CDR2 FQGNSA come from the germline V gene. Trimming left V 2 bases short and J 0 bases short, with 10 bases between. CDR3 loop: CASSLNPGNQETQYF. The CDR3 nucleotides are TGTGCCAGCAGCTTAAACCCAGGGAACCAAGAGACCCAGTACTTC.

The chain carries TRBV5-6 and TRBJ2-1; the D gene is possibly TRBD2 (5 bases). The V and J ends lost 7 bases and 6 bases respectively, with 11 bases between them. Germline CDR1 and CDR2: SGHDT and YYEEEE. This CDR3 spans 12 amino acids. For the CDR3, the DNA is TGTGCCAGCCTAATACTAGGCAATGAGCAGTTCTTC. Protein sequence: CASLILGNEQFF.

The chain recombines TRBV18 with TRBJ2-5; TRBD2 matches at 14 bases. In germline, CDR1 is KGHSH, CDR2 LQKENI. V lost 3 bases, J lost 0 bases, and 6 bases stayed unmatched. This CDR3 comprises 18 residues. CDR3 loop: CASSPRTSGGKYQETQYF. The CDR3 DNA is TGTGCCAGCTCACCTCGGACTAGCGGGGGGAAGTACCAAGAGACCCAGTACTTC.

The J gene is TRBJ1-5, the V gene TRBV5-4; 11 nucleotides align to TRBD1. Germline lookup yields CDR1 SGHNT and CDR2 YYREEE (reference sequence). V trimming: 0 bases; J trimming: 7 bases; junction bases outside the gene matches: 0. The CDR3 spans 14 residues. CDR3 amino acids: CASSLGTGGQPQHF. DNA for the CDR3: TGTGCCAGCAGCTTGGGGACAGGGGGCCAGCCCCAGCATTTT.

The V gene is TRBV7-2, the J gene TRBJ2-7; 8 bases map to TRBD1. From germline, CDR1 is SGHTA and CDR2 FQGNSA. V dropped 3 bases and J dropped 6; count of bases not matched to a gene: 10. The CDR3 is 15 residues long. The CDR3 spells CASSFPGTGSSEQYF. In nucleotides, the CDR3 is TGTGCCAGCAGCTTCCCCGGGACAGGTTCGTCCGAGCAGTACTTC.

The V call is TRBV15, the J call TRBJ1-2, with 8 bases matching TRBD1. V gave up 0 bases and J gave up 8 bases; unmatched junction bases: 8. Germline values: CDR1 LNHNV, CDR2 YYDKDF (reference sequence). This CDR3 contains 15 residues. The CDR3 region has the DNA TGTGCCACCAGCAGAGATCGAGTGCCAGGGGGCGGCTACACCTTC. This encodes CATSRDRVPGGGYTF.

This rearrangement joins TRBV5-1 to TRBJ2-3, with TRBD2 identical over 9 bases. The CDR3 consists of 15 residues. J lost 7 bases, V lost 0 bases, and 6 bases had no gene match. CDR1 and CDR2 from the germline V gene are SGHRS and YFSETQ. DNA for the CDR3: TGCGCCAGCAGCTTGGCGTCTAGCGGGGATCATACGCAGTATTTT. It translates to CASSLASSGDHTQYF.

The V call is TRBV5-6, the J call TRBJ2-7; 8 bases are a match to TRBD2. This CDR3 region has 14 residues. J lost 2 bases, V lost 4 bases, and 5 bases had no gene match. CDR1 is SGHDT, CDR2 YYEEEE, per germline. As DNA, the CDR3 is TGTGCCAGCAGCGGGGGACTAGACCCCTACGAGCAGTACTTC. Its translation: CASSGGLDPYEQYF.

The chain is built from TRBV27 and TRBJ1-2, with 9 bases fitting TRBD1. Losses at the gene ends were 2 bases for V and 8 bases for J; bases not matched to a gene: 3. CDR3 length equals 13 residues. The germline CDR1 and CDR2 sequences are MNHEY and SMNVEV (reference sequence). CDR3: CASSLGTGLGYTF. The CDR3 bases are TGTGCCAGCAGTTTAGGGACAGGGCTCGGCTACACCTTC.

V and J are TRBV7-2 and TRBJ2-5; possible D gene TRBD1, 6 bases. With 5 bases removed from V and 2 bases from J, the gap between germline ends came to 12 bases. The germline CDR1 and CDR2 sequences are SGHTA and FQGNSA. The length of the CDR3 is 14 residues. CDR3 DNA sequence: TGTGCCAGCAGCGTAAACAGGGTTCAAGAGACCCAGTACTTC. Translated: CASSVNRVQETQYF.